The 25 T cell receptor beta chains reported below all come from one sample, sequenced in a study of a mutant IDH1 vaccine in newly diagnosed glioma. Antigen specificity for these receptors is unknown. TCRdb keeps only in-frame clones here, not all; method: immunoSEQ multiplex PCR. Among 25,000 to 40,000 clones, over 65% were seen once, and the ten largest hold less than 20%. Noted time point: week 35, safety follow-up. All doses held 300 ug of mutant IDH1 20-mer peptide, with topical imiquimod. The source was PBMCs, collected from a glioma patient whose treatment included an IDH1 peptide vaccine. Receptors were obtained from a man aged 25 to 40 with glioma.

This chain uses TRBV7-9 with TRBJ1-1; D is perhaps TRBD1 (5 bases). The CDR3 is 12 amino acids. Germline CDR1 reads SEHNR; CDR2 reads FQNEAQ (reference sequence). Trimming pared 3 bases from V and 5 bases from J, leaving 7 bases between. In DNA form, the CDR3 reads TGTGCCAGCAGCTTTCCAGGGACTGAAGCTTTCTTT. Amino acid sequence: CASSFPGTEAFF.

This clone was counted a single time. This chain joins TRBV7-2 and TRBJ1-2; weak D call: TRBD1 (6 bases). CDR3 length equals 15 residues. Trimming cost V 5 bases and J 4 bases, with 17 bases left between them. Germline CDR1 and CDR2: SGHTA and FQGNSA. As DNA, the CDR3 is TGTGCCAGCAGCCTCCCCCGGGGGCTGGGCTATGGCTACACCTTC. Protein product: CASSLPRGLGYGYTF.

Written as DNA, the CDR3 is TGTGCCAGCAGCTTACAGGGGATACAGTCTAGCTATGGCTACACCTTC. This codes for CASSLQGIQSSYGYTF. This chain links TRBV7-2 with TRBJ1-2; weak D call: TRBD1 (6 bases). Per germline, CDR1 SGHTA and CDR2 FQGNSA. Trimming shortened V by 2 bases and J by 4 bases, and 17 bases separated the two germline ends. The CDR3 sequence is 16 residues long.

J is TRBJ2-1 and V is TRBV5-1; D uncertain. Germline V gene sequence: CDR1 SGHRS, CDR2 YFSETQ. There are 13 residues in the CDR3. The V and J ends lost 0 bases and 5 bases respectively, with 6 bases between them. The CDR3 DNA follows: TGCGCCAGCAGCTTGGCGCCCGACAATGAGCAGTTCTTC. It encodes CASSLAPDNEQFF.

The chain links TRBV15 to TRBJ2-2; 9 bases are shared with TRBD1. With 1 base clipped from V and 3 bases from J, the junction kept 0 bases outside the gene matches. CDR1 is LNHNV and CDR2 is YYDKDF in the germline V gene (reference sequence). The CDR3 length is 15 residues. CDR3 sequence reads: CATSRGTGDTGELFF. Written as DNA, the CDR3 is TGTGCCACCAGCAGAGGGACAGGGGACACCGGGGAGCTGTTTTTT.

This clone was observed once. This chain joins TRBV10-3 and TRBJ2-5; possible D gene TRBD1, 5 bases. The CDR3 covers 13 residues. Looked up from germline, CDR1 is ENHRY and CDR2 is SYGVKD. The V end lost 4 bases, the J end lost 1 base, and 7 bases lay between the germline ends. DNA for the CDR3: TGTGCCATCAGTGGACAGTCCCAAGAGACCCAGTACTTC. This codes for CAISGQSQETQYF.

This chain joins TRBV6-5 and TRBJ1-2, with D possibly being TRBD1 (6 bases). Per germline, CDR1 MNHEY and CDR2 SVGAGI. V dropped 6 bases and J dropped 9 bases, with 17 bases sitting between them. The length of the CDR3 is 13 residues. The CDR3 DNA sequence: TGTGCCAGCAGGGCAAACAGGGTTTCCAGCTACACCTTC. This codes for CASRANRVSSYTF.

The chain employs TRBV7-8 and TRBJ1-1; no firm D call. V lost 2 bases, J lost 1 base, and 5 bases lay in between. The CDR3 has 13 amino acids. Germline CDR1 and CDR2: SGHVS and FQNEAQ. In nucleotides, the CDR3 is TGTGCCAGCAGCTTACCCCGGAACACTGAAGCTTTCTTT. It specifies CASSLPRNTEAFF.

This chain links TRBV6-6 with TRBJ2-1; the D gene is possibly TRBD2 (6 bases). Germline CDR1 MNHNY, CDR2 SVGAGI (reference sequence). V shed 6 bases and J shed 4 bases, with 10 bases lying between them. The CDR3 spans 13 residues. This CDR3 reads CASSQRVYNEQFF. The CDR3 DNA follows: TGTGCCAGCAGCCAGCGGGTTTACAATGAGCAGTTCTTC.

This clone was detected once. This rearrangement joins TRBV18 to TRBJ2-4; 8 positions match TRBD1. Germline CDR1 is KGHSH and CDR2 is LQKENI. With 0 bases clipped from V and 6 bases from J, the junction kept 4 bases outside the gene matches. This CDR3 has 15 amino acids. The CDR3 region is CASSPPGQGGNIQYF. CDR3 nucleotides: TGTGCCAGCTCACCACCCGGACAGGGCGGAAACATTCAGTACTTC. The variable domain in full, with the rest retrieved from reference TRBV18 and TRBJ2-4, is NAGVMQNPRHLVRRRGQEARLRCSPMKGHSHVYWYRQLPEEGLKFMVYLQKENIIDESGMPKERFSAEFPKEGPSILRIQQVVRGDSAAYFCASSPPGQGGNIQYFGAGTRLSVL.

This clone was seen a few times. The chain combines TRBV25-1 with TRBJ1-2, with unresolved D. With 0 bases removed from V and 7 bases from J, the gap between germline ends came to 15 bases. Germline CDR1 is MGHDK and CDR2 is SYGVNS. This CDR3 has 15 residues. The chain's CDR3 is CASSEYRSSAAGYTF. The DNA for the CDR3 is TGTGCCAGCAGTGAATACAGGTCCTCGGCGGCTGGCTACACCTTC.

The genes are TRBV6-8 and TRBJ2-7; 13 bases are shared with TRBD2. Germline CDR1 is MNHGY and CDR2 is SAAAGT. CDR3 size: 18 residues. With 1 base clipped from V and 5 bases from J, the junction kept 11 bases outside the gene matches. The CDR3 bases are TGTGCCAGCAGTTACTGCGGGACTAGCGGGAAGTTTCGCCACGAGCAGTACTTC. Protein product: CASSYCGTSGKFRHEQYF.

V usage is TRBV15 and J usage is TRBJ1-1; TRBD1 aligns across 7 bases. Germline V gives CDR1 LNHNV, CDR2 YYDKDF (reference sequence). V was clipped by 1 base and J by 1 base; unmatched bases: 9. This CDR3 has 17 amino acids. CDR3 nucleotide sequence: TGTGCCACCAGCAGAGTTGACAGGGCAATGGGGAACACTGAAGCTTTCTTT. Its translation: CATSRVDRAMGNTEAFF. Using reference TRBV15 and TRBJ1-1 for the parts outside the CDR3, the full variable domain is DAMVIQNPRYQVTQFGKPVTLSCSQTLNHNVMYWYQQKSSQAPKLLFHYYDKDFNNEADTPDNFQSRRPNTSFCFLDIRSPGLGDTAMYLCATSRVDRAMGNTEAFFGQGTRLTVV.

The chain carries TRBV10-3 and TRBJ1-5; TRBD1 agrees at 9 bases. Trimming cost V 4 bases and J 4 bases; bases outside gene matches: 11. The CDR3 is 17 residues long. The germline gives CDR1 ENHRY, CDR2 SYGVKD. DNA for the CDR3: TGTGCCATCAGTGCTAAGGTGGGACAGGGCCTTAATCAGCCCCAGCATTTT. It translates to CAISAKVGQGLNQPQHF.

The J gene is TRBJ1-1, the V gene TRBV6-6; 10 positions match TRBD1. The CDR3 covers 16 residues. Germline CDR1 and CDR2: MNHNY and SVGAGI (reference sequence). V lost 6 bases, J lost 3 bases, and 10 bases stayed unmatched. In DNA, the CDR3 is TGTGCCAGCAGATATCGACAGGGGGCGCTTGACACTGAAGCTTTCTTT. It yields the protein CASRYRQGALDTEAFF.

The rearrangement uses TRBV5-6 and TRBJ1-4, with 8 nucleotides matching TRBD1. There are 18 residues in the CDR3. CDR1 and CDR2 from the germline V gene are SGHDT and YYEEEE. The trim removed 0 bases at V and 4 bases at J, leaving 11 bases unmatched. For the CDR3, the DNA is TGTGCCAGCAGCTTGGCCGGAGTGACAGGGGCACTTAATGAAAAACTGTTTTTT. This sequence encodes CASSLAGVTGALNEKLFF.

This clone was picked up one time. The V gene is TRBV5-1, the J gene TRBJ1-1; 8 bases match TRBD1. Germline CDR1 and CDR2: SGHRS and YFSETQ. V gave up 0 bases and J gave up 1 base; unmatched junction bases: 5. CDR3 length: 16 amino acids. For the CDR3, the DNA is TGCGCCAGCAGCTTGGGGGCAGGGGGCGGGAACACTGAAGCTTTCTTT. It translates to CASSLGAGGGNTEAFF.

In its sample, this clone was seen a few times. The genes are TRBV6-5 and TRBJ1-5, with D hard to call. The CDR3 contains 13 residues. The V gene's germline CDR1 is MNHEY and CDR2 SVGAGI. V gave up 5 bases and J gave up 1 base, with 6 bases separating them. The CDR3 here is CASSRMSNQPQHF. The DNA of the CDR3 is TGTGCCAGCAGTCGGATGAGCAATCAGCCCCAGCATTTT.

This chain uses TRBV6-5 with TRBJ1-2; tentative D call: TRBD1 (6 bases). Trimming shortened V by 3 bases and J by 2 bases, and 13 bases separated the two germline ends. The CDR3 has 15 residues. Germline CDR1 reads MNHEY; CDR2 reads SVGAGI. The CDR3: CASSYLGAGNYGYTF. CDR3 DNA sequence: TGTGCCAGCAGTTATTTGGGGGCGGGAAACTATGGCTACACCTTC.

This chain uses TRBV7-9 with TRBJ1-6; D not resolved. With 1 base removed from V and 7 bases from J, the gap between germline ends came to 8 bases. The germline V gene has CDR1 SEHNR and CDR2 FQNEAQ (reference sequence). The CDR3 runs to 14 residues. For the CDR3, the DNA is TGTGCCAGCAGCTTAGACAGTCAAAATTCACCCCTCCACTTT. This translates into CASSLDSQNSPLHF. The whole variable domain, filled in from reference TRBV7-9 and TRBJ1-6, reads DTGVSQNPRHKITKRGQNVTFRCDPISEHNRLYWYRQTLGQGPEFLTYFQNEAQLEKSRLLSDRFSAERPKGSFSTLEIQRTEQGDSAMYLCASSLDSQNSPLHFGNGTRLTVT.

The rearrangement joins TRBV25-1 to TRBJ1-4; TRBD1 is a possible D gene (5 bases). The CDR3 is 13 residues long. The V end lost 0 bases, the J end lost 10 bases, and 9 bases lay between the germline ends. CDR1 and CDR2 (germline): MGHDK, SYGVNS. CDR3 nucleotide sequence: TGTGCCAGCAGTGAATATATTGGGGGAAAACTGTTTTTT. The encoded protein is CASSEYIGGKLFF.

This chain connects TRBV11-2 to TRBJ2-7; 7 nucleotides align to TRBD2. The CDR3 is 14 residues long. CDR1 is SGHAT and CDR2 is FQNNGV in the germline V gene. The V segment lost 5 bases and the J segment 5 bases; nucleotides outside the gene matches: 9. CDR3 in DNA: TGTGCCAGCAGCCTAGGGACTAACACCAACGAGCAGTACTTC. It specifies CASSLGTNTNEQYF.

V and J are TRBV7-6 and TRBJ1-1, with D perhaps TRBD1 (5 bases). Germline values: CDR1 SGHVS, CDR2 FNYEAQ. The CDR3 extends over 13 amino acids. V shed 0 bases and J shed 10 bases, with 12 bases lying between them. The CDR3: CASSLALGGIAFF. For the CDR3, the DNA is TGTGCCAGCAGCTTAGCCCTGGGGGGTATAGCTTTCTTT.

This sequence joins TRBV29-1 and TRBJ1-1; 7 nucleotides agree with TRBD1. CDR3 length equals 11 residues. V was clipped by 7 bases and J by 7 bases; unmatched bases: 6. Looked up from germline, CDR1 is SQVTM and CDR2 is ANQGSEA. The CDR3 bases are TGCAGCGCGTCTGACAGGGTTGAAGCTTTCTTT. Protein sequence: CSASDRVEAFF.

The chain links TRBV5-5 to TRBJ1-2, with 7 bases identical to TRBD1. Germline V gene data show CDR1 as SGHKS and CDR2 as YYEKEE (reference sequence). The CDR3 runs 16 residues. V was pared by 1 base and J by 0 bases, with 6 bases of the junction left unmatched. The CDR3 loop reads CASSLLWDRANYGYTF. CDR3 sequence (DNA): TGTGCCAGCAGCTTGTTGTGGGACAGAGCTAACTATGGCTACACCTTC.